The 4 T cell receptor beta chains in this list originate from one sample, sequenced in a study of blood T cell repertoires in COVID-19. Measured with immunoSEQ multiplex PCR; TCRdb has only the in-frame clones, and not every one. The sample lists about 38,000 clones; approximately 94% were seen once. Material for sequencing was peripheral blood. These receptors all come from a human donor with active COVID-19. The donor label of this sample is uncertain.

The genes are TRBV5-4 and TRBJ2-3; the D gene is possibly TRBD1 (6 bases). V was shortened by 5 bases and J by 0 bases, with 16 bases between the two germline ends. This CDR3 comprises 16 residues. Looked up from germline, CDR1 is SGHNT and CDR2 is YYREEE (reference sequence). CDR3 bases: TGTGCCAGCAGACATACAGGGATCACTAGCACAGATACGCAGTATTTT. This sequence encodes CASRHTGITSTDTQYF.

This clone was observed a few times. The CDR3 sequence: CASSLLGAQRHEQYF. CDR3 in DNA: TGTGCCAGCAGCTTGCTGGGGGCTCAGCGCCACGAGCAGTACTTC. The chain recombines TRBV7-8 with TRBJ2-7, with D perhaps matching TRBD1 (6 bases). The germline V and J ends were trimmed by 3 bases and 5 bases, with 17 bases remaining between them. The germline V gene encodes CDR1 SGHVS and CDR2 FQNEAQ. This CDR3 comprises 15 residues.

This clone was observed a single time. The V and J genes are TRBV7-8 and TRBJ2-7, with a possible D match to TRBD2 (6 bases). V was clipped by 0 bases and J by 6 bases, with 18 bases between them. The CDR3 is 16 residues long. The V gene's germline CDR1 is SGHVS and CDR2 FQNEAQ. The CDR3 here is CASSLATPGVWVEQYF. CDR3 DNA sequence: TGTGCCAGCAGCTTAGCAACCCCGGGAGTATGGGTCGAGCAGTACTTC.

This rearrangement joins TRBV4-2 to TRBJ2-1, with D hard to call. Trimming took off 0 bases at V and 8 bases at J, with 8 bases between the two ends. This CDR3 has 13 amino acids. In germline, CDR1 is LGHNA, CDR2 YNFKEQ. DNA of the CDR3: TGTGCCAGCAGCCAAGATCCCCGGGATGAGCAGTTCTTC. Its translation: CASSQDPRDEQFF.